This paragraph reports one T cell receptor beta chain. Its target is unknown. TCRdb independently ran MiXCR on the reads; one entry per CDR3 protein. The sample lists nearly 700,000 distinct CDR3 sequences; 30% to 40% were seen once. This sample was taken from a study of T cell repertoires in cytomegalovirus infection. Study background: Peptides in the study included HLA-C-restricted and HLA-B-restricted CMV epitopes. Based on public TCR beta signatures, there were indications of CMV infection and of a matching HLA type. Findings of the study overall: Dominating the ex vivo response were HLA-C-restricted CMV-specific TCR beta clonotypes.

The CDR3 is made up of 15 amino acids. Per the germline V gene, CDR1 is DFQATT and CDR2 is SNEGSKA (reference sequence). V shed 4 bases and J shed 4 bases, with 17 bases lying between them. The source is a human donor in good health (CMV status not recorded). Some clones in this sample may be carry-over from other donors' samples. This sequence joins TRBV20-1 and TRBJ1-5; possibly TRBD1 for D (5 bases). This material consisted of cultured PBMCs, taken from culture after CMV antigen stimulation. CDR3 sequence reads: CSATGTHGLNQPQHF. The CDR3 DNA follows: TGCAGTGCTACCGGGACTCACGGACTAAATCAGCCCCAGCATTTT.